These 23 T cell receptor beta chains were sequenced from one sample in a study of blood T cells in healthy people across ages (dated by TCRdb to between 2014 and 2016). The library was obtained by 5' RACE. The reads were generated on an Illumina HiSeq 2500. A second about 7 to 11 cycle PCR used a sample-barcoded 5' primer and a J-beta primer mix. The public reads were reprocessed in TCRdb via fastp at Q25 and MiXCR, keeping in-frame beta chains. When rows share a CDR3 protein, they turn into one entry using the most common DNA and genes. Here the sample has over 600,000 distinct CDR3 sequences; around 43% occur a single time. The biggest ten clones account for about 32% of the sample. Sequenced sample: blood. The receptors were sampled from an older man in good health.

V gene TRBV7-9 combines with J gene TRBJ2-5; D is possibly TRBD2 (6 bases). The J call may not be correct, given that the DNA end is closer to TRBJ2-7. From germline, CDR1 is SEHNR and CDR2 FQNEAQ (reference sequence). The CDR3 consists of 15 residues. The CDR3 reads CASSSGGRAVSEQYF. The CDR3 bases are TGTGCCAGCAGCTCCGGGGGAAGGGCGGTGAGCGAGCAGTACTTC.

This chain links TRBV7-2 with TRBJ1-4; D perhaps matches TRBD1 (5 bases). The germline V gene encodes CDR1 SGHTA and CDR2 FQGNSA. V shed 3 bases and J shed 8 bases, with 10 bases lying between them. CDR3 length: 13 residues. The DNA of the CDR3 is TGTGCCAGCAGCTTGGGGGTTGGGGAAAAACTGTTTTTT. As protein: CASSLGVGEKLFF.

This clonotype was counted a few times. The chain carries TRBV2 and TRBJ1-1; no definite D call. Germline assignment: CDR1 SNHLY and CDR2 FYNNEI. CDR3 size: 13 residues. The V and J ends lost 8 bases and 0 bases respectively, with 10 bases between them. CDR3 in DNA: TGTGCCAGCCTCCTGCTAGTGAACACTGAAGCTTTCTTT. This gives the protein CASLLLVNTEAFF.

On this clonotype: One base away lies a much larger clone, so this may be a sequencing read error. Here the CDR3 reads CASQSANEKLFF. The CDR3 bases are TGTGCCAGCCAATCAGCTAATGAAAAACTGTTTTTT. This chain links TRBV28 with TRBJ1-4, with unresolved D. This CDR3 is 12 amino acids long. The V end was cut by 8 bases, the J end by 3 bases, with 7 bases between. Germline assignment: CDR1 MDHEN and CDR2 SYDVKM.

This clonotype showed up just a few times. The chain carries TRBV7-2 and TRBJ2-4, with D maybe TRBD2 (5 bases). There are 16 residues in the CDR3. V dropped 5 bases and J dropped 0 bases, with 14 bases sitting between them. Germline assignment: CDR1 SGHTA and CDR2 FQGNSA. CDR3: CASSPEGTRAKNIQYF. The CDR3 DNA sequence: TGTGCCAGCAGCCCAGAGGGCACCCGAGCCAAAAACATTCAGTACTTC.

J is TRBJ2-4 and V is TRBV4-1; possible D gene TRBD1, 5 bases. Trimming removed 4 bases at V and 3 bases at J, with 13 bases between. The CDR3 is made up of 15 amino acids. The germline V gene has CDR1 MGHRA and CDR2 YSYEKL. The CDR3 DNA follows: TGCGCCAGCAGCCCTTGGTCCCAGGGCAAAAACATTCAGTACTTC. Its translation: CASSPWSQGKNIQYF.

This clonotype occurred a few times. A read error may produce the germline difference seen at one junction end. This sequence joins TRBV29-1 and TRBJ2-5; the D is unclear. The CDR3 has 13 amino acids. Germline values: CDR1 SQVTM, CDR2 ANQGSEA. CDR3 sequence: CSVGDSSQGTQYF. The CDR3 nucleotides read TGCAGCGTTGGGGATTCGAGTCAAGGGACCCAGTACTTC.

V is TRBV7-9 and J is TRBJ2-3; 11 bases map to TRBD2. J lost 3 bases, V lost 4 bases, and 9 bases had no gene match. This CDR3 spans 17 amino acids. Germline-derived CDR1 and CDR2 are SEHNR and FQNEAQ (reference sequence). This CDR3 is CASSSYVRLAGTDTQYF. In DNA, the CDR3 is TGTGCCAGCAGCTCGTACGTGCGACTAGCGGGAACAGATACGCAGTATTTT. Complete variable domain (other parts from reference TRBV7-9 and TRBJ2-3): DTGVSQNPRHKITKRGQNVTFRCDPISEHNRLYWYRQTLGQGPEFLTYFQNEAQLEKSRLLSDRFSAERPKGSFSTLEIQRTEQGDSAMYLCASSSYVRLAGTDTQYFGPGTRLTVL.

The CDR3, as DNA: TGTGCCAGCAGCCCCCGGACAGAATCTGAAGCTTTCTTT. Translating it yields CASSPRTESEAFF. The V and J genes are TRBV11-1 and TRBJ1-1, with a tentative D call TRBD1 (6 bases). With 5 bases removed from V and 6 bases from J, the gap between germline ends came to 13 bases. In germline, CDR1 is SGHAT, CDR2 FQDESV (reference sequence). CDR3 size: 13 residues.

The rearrangement links TRBV6-2 or TRBV6-3 to TRBJ2-7; tentatively, D is TRBD2 (7 bases). Per germline, CDR1 MNHEY and CDR2 SVGEGT. The CDR3 covers 14 residues. V lost 11 bases and J 9 bases, leaving 26 bases between the germline ends. The CDR3 sequence is CACGGQNLYNGQYF. As DNA, the CDR3 is TGTGCCTGCGGGGGCCAGAACCTCTACAATGGGCAGTACTTC.

CDR3 DNA sequence: TGTGCCAGCCACCGCATTCGGACTAGCACTGAAGCTTTCTTT. Translated: CASHRIRTSTEAFF. The chain is built from TRBV6-2 or TRBV6-3 and TRBJ1-1; D remains ambiguous. The germline V and J ends were trimmed by 8 bases and 4 bases, with 17 bases remaining between them. This CDR3 spans 14 amino acids. CDR1 MNHEY and CDR2 SVGEGT come from the germline V gene.

The chain carries TRBV11-2 and TRBJ2-1; 12 nucleotides line up with TRBD2. The CDR3 sequence is 16 residues long. Per the germline V gene, CDR1 is SGHAT and CDR2 is FQNNGV. V shed 5 bases, J shed 7 bases, and the junction held 9 bases outside the gene matches. The CDR3 loop reads CASSTQRTSGENEQFF. The DNA for the CDR3 is TGTGCCAGCAGCACCCAGAGGACTAGCGGGGAGAATGAGCAGTTCTTC.

V usage is TRBV3-1 and J usage is TRBJ2-3, with D unresolved. The ends were cut back, 0 bases at V and 4 bases at J, with 8 bases in the middle. The CDR3 totals 14 residues. Germline lookup yields CDR1 LGHDT and CDR2 YNNKEL (reference sequence). The CDR3 coding sequence is TGTGCCAGCAGCCAAGATACAATAGCAGATACGCAGTATTTT. The encoded protein is CASSQDTIADTQYF.

This chain joins TRBV29-1 and TRBJ1-2; D call uncertain. CDR1 is SQVTM, CDR2 ANQGSEA, per germline. This CDR3 comprises 12 residues. The V and J ends lost 8 bases and 5 bases respectively, with 15 bases between them. In nucleotides, the CDR3 is TGCAGCCTTTATGACACCCGATATGGCTACACCTTC. It specifies CSLYDTRYGYTF.

In its sample, this clonotype was seen many times. The chain joins TRBV11-2 to TRBJ2-3; D is uncertain. This CDR3 is built from 15 residues. Trimming pared 0 bases from V and 1 base from J, leaving 8 bases between. Germline loops: CDR1 SGHAT, CDR2 FQNNGV. CDR3 nucleotide sequence: TGTGCCAGCAGCTTAGATCGTGGCCGCACAGATACGCAGTATTTT. It codes for CASSLDRGRTDTQYF.

This clonotype was observed at least ten times. This rearrangement joins TRBV5-1 to TRBJ2-3; D gene unclear. V lost 4 bases to trimming and J lost 2 bases, with 11 bases between them. Germline V gene sequence: CDR1 SGHRS, CDR2 YFSETQ. This CDR3 contains 14 residues. CDR3 nucleotide sequence: TGCGCCAGCAGCCCAAGGGCGGACACAGATACGCAGTATTTT. Translating it yields CASSPRADTDTQYF.

The V gene is TRBV27, the J gene TRBJ2-1; TRBD2 matches 9 bases. J lost 6 bases, V lost 5 bases, and 8 bases had no gene match. The CDR3 is 15 amino acids. From germline, CDR1 is MNHEY and CDR2 SMNVEV (reference sequence). CDR3 nucleotide sequence: TGTGCCAGCAGTGAGGTAGCGGGAGTCGGCAATGAGCAGTTCTTC. Translation: CASSEVAGVGNEQFF.

V gene TRBV13 combines with J gene TRBJ2-7, with 9 positions matching TRBD2. With V trimmed by 6 bases and J by 4 bases, 10 bases remained unmatched. The germline gives CDR1 PRHDT, CDR2 FYEKMQ (reference sequence). The CDR3 length is 15 residues. The CDR3 nucleotides read TGTGCCAGCAGGGCGGGGGAAGCGGGGGGTTACGAGCAGTACTTC. Its translation is CASRAGEAGGYEQYF.

Only a few counts were recorded for this clonotype. The chain couples TRBV7-2 to TRBJ2-7; D is unresolved. This CDR3 comprises 11 residues. Germline V lookup: CDR1 SGHTA, CDR2 FQGNSA. With 5 bases removed from V and 3 bases from J, the gap between germline ends came to 5 bases. The DNA for the CDR3 is TGTGCCAGCAGCAGACTCTACGAGCAGTACTTC. Translation: CASSRLYEQYF. Filled out from reference TRBV7-2 and TRBJ2-7, the complete variable domain reads GAGVSQSPSNKVTEKGKDVELRCDPISGHTALYWYRQSLGQGLEFLIYFQGNSAPDKSGLPSDRFSAERTGGSVSTLTIQRTQQEDSAVYLCASSRLYEQYFGPGTRLTVT.

The chain combines TRBV6-4 with TRBJ2-1; 10 positions match TRBD2. Germline V gene data show CDR1 as MRHNA and CDR2 as SNTAGT. Trimming took 9 bases from V and 5 from J; bases not matched to a gene: 7. This CDR3 has 14 amino acids. The DNA for the CDR3 is TGTGCCAGTTTACTAGCGGGAAATAACAATGAGCAGTTCTTC. It yields the protein CASLLAGNNNEQFF.

The chain couples TRBV2 to TRBJ2-7; 10 bases are a match to TRBD2. The germline V gene has CDR1 SNHLY and CDR2 FYNNEI. J was trimmed by 2 bases and V by 2 bases; bases with no gene match: 6. The CDR3 sequence is 16 residues long. The CDR3 coding sequence is TGTGCCAGCAGTGAAAATCGGCTAGCGGGAGCCTACGAGCAGTACTTC. As protein: CASSENRLAGAYEQYF.

This clonotype was detected only a few times. CDR3 protein: CASKSGPRGYEQYF. The CDR3 DNA reads TGTGCCAGCAAGTCGGGCCCCCGAGGCTACGAGCAGTACTTC. V is TRBV27 and J is TRBJ2-7; D ambiguous. CDR3 length: 14 amino acids. CDR1 is MNHEY, CDR2 SMNVEV, per germline (reference sequence). Trimming took off 7 bases at V and 3 bases at J, with 16 bases between the two ends.

To note about this clonotype: The junction differs from germline at one of its ends, possibly a read error. The chain has TRBV5-1 and TRBJ2-6; 8 nucleotides line up with TRBD2. CDR3 size: 15 residues. Per germline, CDR1 SGHRS and CDR2 YFSETQ. In nucleotides, the CDR3 is TGCGCCAGCAGCCGGGAGGGCTCAGGGGCCAACGTCCCGACTTTC. It translates to CASSREGSGANVPTF. Variable domain in full (rest from reference TRBV5-1 and TRBJ2-6): KAGVTQTPRYLIKTRGQQVTLSCSPISGHRSVSWYQQTPGQGLQFLFEYFSETQRNKGNFPGRFSGRQFSNSRSEMNVSTLELGDSALYLCASSREGSGANVPTFGAGSRLTVL.